This T cell receptor (beta chain) was recorded in a study of Ad26.COV2.S vaccination and SARS-CoV-2 variants. The table came from immunoSEQ multiplex PCR; TCRdb's copy has only in-frame clones and leaves some out. The sample has about 320,000 clones; roughly nine tenths are singletons. Described treatment: around 19 received Ad26.COV2.S at low or high dose, single or two shots; about 5 received placebo; per-sample allocation not given. Sampling was done on day 63 after the first vaccine or placebo injection. Sequences were derived from peripheral blood, sampled in a trial of Ad26.COV2.S vaccine versus placebo. The clonotype comes from a person between 18 and 60 years old who received the Ad26.COV2.S COVID-19 vaccine or a placebo.

This CDR3 is CASSTPRGTGEYNEQFF. The CDR3 coding sequence is TGTGCCAGCAGTACCCCTAGAGGGACAGGAGAATACAATGAGCAGTTCTTC. The chain links TRBV11-2 to TRBJ2-1, with 8 positions matching TRBD1. V gave up 6 bases and J gave up 4 bases; unmatched junction bases: 14. The CDR3 sequence is 17 residues long. CDR1 is SGHAT, CDR2 FQNNGV, per germline.